This T cell receptor beta chain was sequenced during a study of OX40 agonist ivuxolimab in advanced cancers. Overall study context: Patients in the trial were receiving intravenous ivuxolimab every 2 weeks, at doses of 0.01 to 10 mg/kg.

The germline gives CDR1 SEHNR, CDR2 FQNEAQ (reference sequence). V was clipped by 1 base and J by 1 base; unmatched bases: 3. The CDR3 consists of 15 residues. Regarding the study as a whole: Partial responders treated at 0.1-3.0 mg/kg exhibited clonal expansion among the lowest measured.

Data came from immunoSEQ multiplex PCR; TCRdb stores just in-frame clones and leaves some out. The sample consists of 23,000 or so clones, 70% to 90% of them appearing once. As regards this clone: The target antigen is unknown.

This sequence originates from an adult with an advanced solid tumor such as melanoma, head and neck, liver or kidney cancer. This chain connects TRBV7-9 to TRBJ2-7; 8 nucleotides agree with TRBD1. Material: CD4+ or CD8+ T cells sorted from blood, obtained in a trial of the OX40 agonist ivuxolimab. The CDR3, as DNA: TGTGCCAGCAGCTTAGGGGGGGACAGGTCCTACGAGCAGTACTTC. This sequence encodes CASSLGGDRSYEQYF.